A selection of T cell receptor beta chains follows, all from one sample in a study of blood T cell repertoires in COVID-19. Profiling relied on immunoSEQ multiplex PCR, and the TCRdb table lists in-frame clones only, not all of them. The sample includes about 190,000 clones, about 86% of them seen just once. Material: peripheral blood. These receptors were taken from a man in his forties or fifties with active or convalescent COVID-19. Both conserved end residues are part of each CDR3. The order of the fields is D gene, clone size, J gene, V gene, CDR3 protein, CDR3 DNA. D genes are given only for firm matches. The listing skips clone size in some rows; elsewhere it reads once, few, many or a size class.

d_call: .
clone_size: .
j_call: TRBJ1-3
v_call: TRBV9
cdr3_aa: CASSVQSSGNTIYF
cdr3_nt: TGTGCCAGCAGCGTTCAGTCCTCTGGAAACACCATATATTTT

d_call: TRBD1
clone_size: .
j_call: TRBJ2-1
v_call: TRBV30
cdr3_aa: CAWIRTGLSEQFF
cdr3_nt: TGTGCCTGGATAAGGACAGGGCTTTCCGAGCAGTTCTTC

d_call: .
clone_size: .
j_call: TRBJ1-6
v_call: TRBV3-1/TRBV3-2
cdr3_aa: CASSQQGYNSPLHF
cdr3_nt: TGTGCCAGCAGCCAACAGGGGTATAATTCACCCCTCCACTTT

d_call: TRBD1
clone_size: .
j_call: TRBJ1-5
v_call: TRBV4-1
cdr3_aa: CASSPGTGHQPQHF
cdr3_nt: TGCGCCAGCAGCCCGGGGACAGGGCATCAGCCCCAGCATTTT

d_call: .
clone_size: once
j_call: TRBJ1-2
v_call: TRBV3-1/TRBV3-2
cdr3_aa: CASSQPSAGFYGYTF
cdr3_nt: TGTGCCAGCAGCCAACCATCCGCCGGGTTCTATGGCTACACCTTC

d_call: .
clone_size: few
j_call: TRBJ1-6
v_call: TRBV6-1
cdr3_aa: CASSEVWTGGISSPLHF
cdr3_nt: TGTGCCAGCAGTGAAGTTTGGACGGGGGGAATTAGCTCACCCCTCCACTTT

d_call: .
clone_size: many
j_call: TRBJ1-2
v_call: TRBV6-1
cdr3_aa: CASSESQDGYGYTF
cdr3_nt: TGTGCCAGCAGTGAATCCCAGGATGGCTATGGCTACACCTTC

d_call: TRBD1
clone_size: few
j_call: TRBJ1-3
v_call: TRBV10-1
cdr3_aa: CASSVGGGNTIYF
cdr3_nt: TGCGCCAGCAGTGTAGGGGGCGGGAACACCATATATTTT

d_call: TRBD1
clone_size: .
j_call: TRBJ1-2
v_call: TRBV30
cdr3_aa: CAWSALGGDRGLLGYTF
cdr3_nt: TGTGCCTGGAGTGCTCTAGGAGGGGACAGGGGGCTTCTTGGCTACACCTTC

d_call: TRBD2
clone_size: .
j_call: TRBJ2-3
v_call: TRBV9
cdr3_aa: CASSVGASGSDTQYF
cdr3_nt: TGTGCCAGCAGCGTAGGGGCTAGCGGGAGTGATACGCAGTATTTT

d_call: .
clone_size: .
j_call: TRBJ1-6
v_call: TRBV3-1/TRBV3-2
cdr3_aa: CASSQARGDNSPLHF
cdr3_nt: TGTGCCAGCAGCCAAGCACGGGGGGATAATTCACCCCTCCACTTT

d_call: TRBD1
clone_size: .
j_call: TRBJ1-2
v_call: TRBV5-1
cdr3_aa: CASSRQSTGGNYGYTF
cdr3_nt: TGCGCCAGCAGCCGGCAGAGTACAGGGGGAAACTATGGCTACACCTTC

d_call: .
clone_size: .
j_call: TRBJ2-7
v_call: TRBV18
cdr3_aa: CASSPDRVAGYEQYF
cdr3_nt: TGTGCCAGCTCACCCGACAGAGTAGCCGGCTACGAGCAGTACTTC

d_call: TRBD2
clone_size: .
j_call: TRBJ2-1
v_call: TRBV27
cdr3_aa: CASSLSSSGRWNEQFF
cdr3_nt: TGTGCCAGCAGTTTATCGTCTAGCGGGAGGTGGAATGAGCAGTTCTTC

d_call: .
clone_size: .
j_call: TRBJ1-5
v_call: TRBV19
cdr3_aa: CASQQGRKPQHF
cdr3_nt: TGTGCCAGCCAACAGGGAAGGAAGCCCCAGCATTTT

d_call: TRBD2
clone_size: .
j_call: TRBJ2-3
v_call: TRBV5-1
cdr3_aa: CASGLAGASTDTQYF
cdr3_nt: TGCGCCAGTGGACTAGCGGGAGCCAGCACAGATACGCAGTATTTT

d_call: .
clone_size: .
j_call: TRBJ2-7
v_call: TRBV11-2
cdr3_aa: CASSLVFEREQYF
cdr3_nt: TGTGCCAGCAGCTTAGTATTTGAGCGCGAGCAGTACTTC

d_call: .
clone_size: .
j_call: TRBJ1-1
v_call: TRBV21-1
cdr3_aa: CASSKADQGQNTEAFF
cdr3_nt: TGTGCCAGCAGCAAGGCTGACCAGGGGCAAAACACTGAAGCTTTCTTT

d_call: .
clone_size: .
j_call: TRBJ2-7
v_call: TRBV27
cdr3_aa: CASSRRGSYEQYF
cdr3_nt: TGTGCCAGCAGTCGGCGCGGATCCTACGAGCAGTACTTC

d_call: .
clone_size: .
j_call: TRBJ2-2
v_call: TRBV18
cdr3_aa: CASSPGQGSAGELFF
cdr3_nt: TGTGCCAGCTCACCGGGGCAGGGAAGCGCCGGGGAGCTGTTTTTT

d_call: .
clone_size: .
j_call: TRBJ2-1
v_call: TRBV18
cdr3_aa: CASSPASYNEQFF
cdr3_nt: TGTGCCAGCTCACCCGCTAGCTACAATGAGCAGTTCTTC

d_call: .
clone_size: once
j_call: TRBJ1-2
v_call: TRBV19
cdr3_aa: CASTTGPLIYGYTF
cdr3_nt: TGTGCCAGTACGACAGGCCCCCTAATTTATGGCTACACCTTC

d_call: TRBD1
clone_size: .
j_call: TRBJ2-3
v_call: TRBV7-6
cdr3_aa: CASSQETGDTDTQYF
cdr3_nt: TGTGCCAGCAGCCAGGAGACAGGGGACACAGATACGCAGTATTTT

d_call: .
clone_size: .
j_call: TRBJ1-1
v_call: TRBV6-5
cdr3_aa: CASSYPAAAGSKAFF
cdr3_nt: TGTGCCAGCAGTTACCCTGCAGCGGCAGGCAGTAAAGCTTTCTTT

d_call: TRBD1
clone_size: .
j_call: TRBJ2-1
v_call: TRBV18
cdr3_aa: CASSQGAISYNEQFF
cdr3_nt: TGTGCCAGCTCACAGGGGGCAATCTCCTACAATGAGCAGTTCTTC

d_call: .
clone_size: .
j_call: TRBJ1-6
v_call: TRBV30
cdr3_aa: CALGSSYNSPLHF
cdr3_nt: TGTGCCCTGGGGAGCTCCTATAATTCACCCCTCCACTTT

d_call: TRBD2
clone_size: .
j_call: TRBJ2-1
v_call: TRBV3-1/TRBV3-2
cdr3_aa: CASSLKYGGSHNEQFF
cdr3_nt: TGTGCCAGCAGCCTAAAGTATGGCGGGAGTCACAATGAGCAGTTCTTC

d_call: .
clone_size: .
j_call: TRBJ2-2
v_call: TRBV5-1
cdr3_aa: CASDRGSNTGELFF
cdr3_nt: TGCGCCAGCGACCGAGGATCGAACACCGGGGAGCTGTTTTTT